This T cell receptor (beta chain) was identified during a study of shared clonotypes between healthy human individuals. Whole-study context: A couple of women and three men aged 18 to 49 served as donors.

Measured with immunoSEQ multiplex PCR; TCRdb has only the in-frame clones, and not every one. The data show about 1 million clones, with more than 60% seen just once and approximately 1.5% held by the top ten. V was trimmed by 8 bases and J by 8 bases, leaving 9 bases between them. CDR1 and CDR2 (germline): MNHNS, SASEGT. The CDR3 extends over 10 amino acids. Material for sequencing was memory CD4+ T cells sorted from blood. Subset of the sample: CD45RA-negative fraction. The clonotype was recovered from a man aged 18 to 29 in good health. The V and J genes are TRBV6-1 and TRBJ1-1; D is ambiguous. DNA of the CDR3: TGTGCCAGCGGGAACTGGGAAGCTTTCTTT. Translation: CASGNWEAFF.